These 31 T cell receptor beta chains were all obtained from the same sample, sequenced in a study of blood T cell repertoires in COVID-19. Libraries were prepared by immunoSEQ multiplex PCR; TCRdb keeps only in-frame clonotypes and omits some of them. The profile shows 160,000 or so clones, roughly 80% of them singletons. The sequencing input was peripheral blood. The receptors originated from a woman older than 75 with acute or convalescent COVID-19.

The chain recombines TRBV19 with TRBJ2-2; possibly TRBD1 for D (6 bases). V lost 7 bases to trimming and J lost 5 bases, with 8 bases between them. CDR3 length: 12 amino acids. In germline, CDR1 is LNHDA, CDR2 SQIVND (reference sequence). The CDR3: CASNRATGELFF. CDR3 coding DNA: TGTGCCAGTAACAGGGCGACCGGGGAGCTGTTTTTT.

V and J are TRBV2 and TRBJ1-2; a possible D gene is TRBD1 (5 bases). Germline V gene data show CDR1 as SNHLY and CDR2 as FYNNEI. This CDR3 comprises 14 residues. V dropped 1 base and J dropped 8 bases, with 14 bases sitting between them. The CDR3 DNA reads TGTGCCAGCAGTGAAGGGCAGGGCCACTGGGGCTACACCTTC. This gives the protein CASSEGQGHWGYTF.

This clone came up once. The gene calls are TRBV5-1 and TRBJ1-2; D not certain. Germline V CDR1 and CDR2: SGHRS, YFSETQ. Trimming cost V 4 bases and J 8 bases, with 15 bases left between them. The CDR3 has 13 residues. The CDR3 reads CASSPDLAGGYTF. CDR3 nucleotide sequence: TGCGCCAGCAGCCCCGACCTCGCAGGCGGCTACACCTTC.

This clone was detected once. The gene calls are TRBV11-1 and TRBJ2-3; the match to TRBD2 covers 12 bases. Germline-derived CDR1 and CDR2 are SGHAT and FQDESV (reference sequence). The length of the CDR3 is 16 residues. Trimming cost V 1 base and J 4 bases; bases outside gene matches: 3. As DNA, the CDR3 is TGTGCCAGCAGCTTAGGCCTAGCGGGGGGGCCAGATACGCAGTATTTT. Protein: CASSLGLAGGPDTQYF.

The chain's CDR3 is CASSNPRRGNTEAFF. DNA for the CDR3: TGTGCCAGCAGCAATCCCAGACGAGGGAACACTGAAGCTTTCTTT. The chain combines TRBV7-2 with TRBJ1-1, with D unclear. Germline-derived CDR1 and CDR2 are SGHTA and FQGNSA. Trimming took off 5 bases at V and 1 base at J, with 14 bases between the two ends. CDR3 size: 15 residues.

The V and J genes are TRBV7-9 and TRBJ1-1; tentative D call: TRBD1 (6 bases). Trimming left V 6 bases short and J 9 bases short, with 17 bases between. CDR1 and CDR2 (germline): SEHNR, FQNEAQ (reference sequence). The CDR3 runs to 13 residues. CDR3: CASRIPEGVKAFF. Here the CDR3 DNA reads TGTGCCAGCAGAATCCCTGAGGGGGTAAAAGCTTTCTTT.

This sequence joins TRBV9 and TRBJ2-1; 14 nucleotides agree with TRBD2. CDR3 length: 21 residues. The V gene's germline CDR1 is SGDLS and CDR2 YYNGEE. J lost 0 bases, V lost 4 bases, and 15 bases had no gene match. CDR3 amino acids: CASSFLPSGLAGGNSYNEQFF. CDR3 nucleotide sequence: TGTGCCAGCAGCTTCCTTCCGAGCGGACTAGCGGGGGGAAACTCCTACAATGAGCAGTTCTTC.

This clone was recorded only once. The CDR3 here is CASSLIAGEQPQHF. DNA for the CDR3: TGTGCCAGCAGTTTAATAGCAGGGGAACAGCCCCAGCATTTT. The V gene is TRBV28, the J gene TRBJ1-5; tentative D call: TRBD1 (6 bases). V shed 2 bases and J shed 7 bases, with 12 bases lying between them. CDR3 size: 14 residues. Germline values: CDR1 MDHEN, CDR2 SYDVKM.

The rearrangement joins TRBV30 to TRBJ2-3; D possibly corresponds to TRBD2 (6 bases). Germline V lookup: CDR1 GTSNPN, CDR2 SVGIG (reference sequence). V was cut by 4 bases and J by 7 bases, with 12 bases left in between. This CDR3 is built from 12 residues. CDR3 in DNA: TGTGCCTGGACGGGGAGCGGGTATACGCAGTATTTT. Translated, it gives CAWTGSGYTQYF.

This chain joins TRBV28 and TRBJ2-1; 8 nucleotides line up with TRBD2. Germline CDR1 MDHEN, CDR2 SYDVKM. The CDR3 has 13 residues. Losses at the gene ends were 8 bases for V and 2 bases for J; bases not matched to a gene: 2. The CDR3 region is CASLGGAYNEQFF. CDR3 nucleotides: TGTGCCAGCCTCGGGGGGGCCTACAATGAGCAGTTCTTC.

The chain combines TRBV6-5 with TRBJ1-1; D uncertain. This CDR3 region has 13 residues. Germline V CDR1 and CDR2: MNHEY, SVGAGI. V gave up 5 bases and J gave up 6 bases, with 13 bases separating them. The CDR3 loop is CASSKREGAEAFF. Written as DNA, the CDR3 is TGTGCCAGCAGTAAGAGGGAGGGTGCTGAAGCTTTCTTT.

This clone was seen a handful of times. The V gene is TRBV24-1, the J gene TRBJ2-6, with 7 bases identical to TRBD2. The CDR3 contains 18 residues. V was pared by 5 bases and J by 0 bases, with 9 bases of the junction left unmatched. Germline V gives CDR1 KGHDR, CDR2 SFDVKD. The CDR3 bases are TGTGCCACCAGTGCCCATGGACTAGGTTTCTCTGGGGCCAACGTCCTGACTTTC. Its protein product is CATSAHGLGFSGANVLTF.

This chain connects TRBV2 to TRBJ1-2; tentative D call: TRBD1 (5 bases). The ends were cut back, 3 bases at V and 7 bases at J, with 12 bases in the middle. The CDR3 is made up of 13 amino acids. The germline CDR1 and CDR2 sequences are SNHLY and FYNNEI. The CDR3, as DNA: TGTGCCAGCAGTGAGTCGGCGGGGGGTGGCTACACCTTC. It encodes CASSESAGGGYTF.

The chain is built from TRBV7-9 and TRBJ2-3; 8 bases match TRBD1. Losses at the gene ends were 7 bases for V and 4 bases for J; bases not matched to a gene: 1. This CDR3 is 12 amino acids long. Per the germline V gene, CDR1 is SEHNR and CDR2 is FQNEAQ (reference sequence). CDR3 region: CASTQGADTQYF. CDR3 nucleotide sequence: TGTGCCAGCACACAGGGGGCAGATACGCAGTATTTT.

The DNA for the CDR3 is TGTGCCGGACGGACTAGCGGGAGAGGGTCAGATACGCAGTATTTT. This gives the protein CAGRTSGRGSDTQYF. This chain joins TRBV6-5 and TRBJ2-3, with 13 bases fitting TRBD2. The CDR3 runs 15 residues. Trimming at V came to 11 bases and at J to 4 bases, leaving 9 bases not matched to a gene. Germline assignment: CDR1 MNHEY and CDR2 SVGAGI.

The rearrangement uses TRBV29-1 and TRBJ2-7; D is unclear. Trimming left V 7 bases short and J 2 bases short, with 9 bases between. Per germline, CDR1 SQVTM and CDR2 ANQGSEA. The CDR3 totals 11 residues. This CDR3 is CSAAVAYEQYF. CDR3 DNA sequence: TGCAGCGCTGCAGTCGCCTACGAGCAGTACTTC.

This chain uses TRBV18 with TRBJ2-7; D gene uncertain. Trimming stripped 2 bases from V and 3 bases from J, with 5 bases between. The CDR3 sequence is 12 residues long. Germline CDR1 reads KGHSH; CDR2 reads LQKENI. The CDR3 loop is CASSPRHYEQYF. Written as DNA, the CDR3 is TGTGCCAGCTCACCAAGACACTACGAGCAGTACTTC.

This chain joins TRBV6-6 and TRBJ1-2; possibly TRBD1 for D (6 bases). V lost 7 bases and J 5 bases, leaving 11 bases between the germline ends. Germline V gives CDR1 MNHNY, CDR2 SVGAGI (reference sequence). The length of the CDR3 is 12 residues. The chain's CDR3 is CASKRQVYGYTF. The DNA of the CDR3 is TGTGCCAGCAAGAGACAGGTGTATGGCTACACCTTC.

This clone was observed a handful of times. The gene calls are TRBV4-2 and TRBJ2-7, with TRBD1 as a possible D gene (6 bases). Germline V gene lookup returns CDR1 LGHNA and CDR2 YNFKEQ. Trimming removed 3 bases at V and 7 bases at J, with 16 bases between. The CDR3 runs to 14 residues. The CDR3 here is CASSQGAGPEEQYF. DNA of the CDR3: TGTGCCAGCAGCCAGGGGGCCGGGCCTGAGGAGCAGTACTTC.

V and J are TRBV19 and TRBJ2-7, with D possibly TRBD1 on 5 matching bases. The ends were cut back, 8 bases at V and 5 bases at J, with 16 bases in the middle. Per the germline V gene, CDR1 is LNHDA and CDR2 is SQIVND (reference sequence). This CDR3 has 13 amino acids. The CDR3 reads CASGPAGLNEQYF. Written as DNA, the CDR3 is TGTGCCAGTGGACCGGCAGGGCTCAACGAGCAGTACTTC.

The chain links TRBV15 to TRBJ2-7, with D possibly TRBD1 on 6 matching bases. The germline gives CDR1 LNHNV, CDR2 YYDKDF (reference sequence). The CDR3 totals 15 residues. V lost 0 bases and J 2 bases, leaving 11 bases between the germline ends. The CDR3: CATSRDLKGAYEQYF. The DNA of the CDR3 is TGTGCCACCAGCAGAGACTTAAAGGGGGCCTACGAGCAGTACTTC.

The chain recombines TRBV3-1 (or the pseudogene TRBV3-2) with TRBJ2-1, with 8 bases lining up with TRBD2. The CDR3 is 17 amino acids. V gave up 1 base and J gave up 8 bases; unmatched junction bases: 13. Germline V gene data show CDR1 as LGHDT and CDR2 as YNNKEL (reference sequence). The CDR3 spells CASSQGTSLSRVYEQFF. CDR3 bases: TGTGCCAGCAGCCAAGGGACTAGCTTAAGTCGTGTCTATGAGCAGTTCTTC.

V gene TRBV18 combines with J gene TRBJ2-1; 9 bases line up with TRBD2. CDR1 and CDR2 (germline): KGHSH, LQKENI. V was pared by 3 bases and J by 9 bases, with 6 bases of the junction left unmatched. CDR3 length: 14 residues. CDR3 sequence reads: CASSPDGTSFEQFF. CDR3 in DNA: TGTGCCAGCTCACCCGACGGGACTAGCTTTGAGCAGTTCTTC.

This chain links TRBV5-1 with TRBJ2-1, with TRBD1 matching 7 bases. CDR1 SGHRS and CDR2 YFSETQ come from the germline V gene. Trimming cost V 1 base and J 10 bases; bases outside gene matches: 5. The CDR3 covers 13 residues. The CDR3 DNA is TGCGCCAGCAGCTTGTACAGGGGAGACGAGCAGTTCTTC. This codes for CASSLYRGDEQFF.

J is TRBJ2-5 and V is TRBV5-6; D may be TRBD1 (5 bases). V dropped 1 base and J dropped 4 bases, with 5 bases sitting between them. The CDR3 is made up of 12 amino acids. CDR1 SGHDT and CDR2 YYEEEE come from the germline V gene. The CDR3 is CASSLRGETQYF. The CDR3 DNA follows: TGTGCCAGCAGCTTGAGGGGAGAGACCCAGTACTTC.

The CDR3 protein is CASSEMIAGNGYTF. In nucleotides, the CDR3 is TGTGCCAGCAGTGAGATGATCGCAGGGAACGGCTACACCTTC. The chain employs TRBV2 and TRBJ1-2, with D possibly matching TRBD1 (5 bases). The V end lost 3 bases, the J end lost 8 bases, and 16 bases lay between the germline ends. This CDR3 comprises 14 residues. CDR1 SNHLY and CDR2 FYNNEI come from the germline V gene. The full variable domain, completed using reference TRBV2 and TRBJ1-2, is EPEVTQTPSHQVTQMGQEVILRCVPISNHLYFYWYRQILGQKVEFLVSFYNNEISEKSEIFDDQFSVERPDGSNFTLKIRSTKLEDSAMYFCASSEMIAGNGYTFGSGTRLTVV.

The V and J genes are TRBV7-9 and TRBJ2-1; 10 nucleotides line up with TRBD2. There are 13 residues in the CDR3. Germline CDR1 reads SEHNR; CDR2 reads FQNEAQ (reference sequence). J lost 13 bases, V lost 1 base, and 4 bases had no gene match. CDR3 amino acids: CASSLDLAGVQFF. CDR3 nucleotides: TGTGCCAGCAGCTTAGACCTAGCGGGAGTTCAGTTCTTC.

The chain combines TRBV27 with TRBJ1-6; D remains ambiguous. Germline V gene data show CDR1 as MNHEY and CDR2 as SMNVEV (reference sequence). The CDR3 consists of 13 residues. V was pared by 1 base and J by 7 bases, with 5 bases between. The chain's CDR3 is CASSLWRNSPLHF. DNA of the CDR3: TGTGCCAGCAGTTTATGGCGGAATTCACCCCTCCACTTT.

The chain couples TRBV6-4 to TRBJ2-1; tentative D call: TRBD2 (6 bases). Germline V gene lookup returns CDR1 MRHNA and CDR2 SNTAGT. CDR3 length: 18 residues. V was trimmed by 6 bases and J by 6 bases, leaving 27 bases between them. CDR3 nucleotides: TGTGCCAGCAGCTATGACATGAGTGGGGCGGGACGCGTCAATGAGCAGTTCTTC. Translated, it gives CASSYDMSGAGRVNEQFF.

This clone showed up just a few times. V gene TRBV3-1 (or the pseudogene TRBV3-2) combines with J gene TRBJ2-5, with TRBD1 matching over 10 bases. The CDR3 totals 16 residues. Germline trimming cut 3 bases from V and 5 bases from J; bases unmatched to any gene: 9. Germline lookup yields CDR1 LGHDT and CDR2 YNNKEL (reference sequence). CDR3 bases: TGTGCCAGCAGCCAGCCGGGACAGGGGTACTTTGAGACCCAGTACTTC. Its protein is CASSQPGQGYFETQYF.

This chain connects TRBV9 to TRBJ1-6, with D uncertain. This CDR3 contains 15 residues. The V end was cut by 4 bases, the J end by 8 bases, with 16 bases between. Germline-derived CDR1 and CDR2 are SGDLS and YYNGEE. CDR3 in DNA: TGTGCCAGCAGCCCCCGGAGGGTCGGCGATTCACCCCTCCACTTT. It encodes CASSPRRVGDSPLHF.